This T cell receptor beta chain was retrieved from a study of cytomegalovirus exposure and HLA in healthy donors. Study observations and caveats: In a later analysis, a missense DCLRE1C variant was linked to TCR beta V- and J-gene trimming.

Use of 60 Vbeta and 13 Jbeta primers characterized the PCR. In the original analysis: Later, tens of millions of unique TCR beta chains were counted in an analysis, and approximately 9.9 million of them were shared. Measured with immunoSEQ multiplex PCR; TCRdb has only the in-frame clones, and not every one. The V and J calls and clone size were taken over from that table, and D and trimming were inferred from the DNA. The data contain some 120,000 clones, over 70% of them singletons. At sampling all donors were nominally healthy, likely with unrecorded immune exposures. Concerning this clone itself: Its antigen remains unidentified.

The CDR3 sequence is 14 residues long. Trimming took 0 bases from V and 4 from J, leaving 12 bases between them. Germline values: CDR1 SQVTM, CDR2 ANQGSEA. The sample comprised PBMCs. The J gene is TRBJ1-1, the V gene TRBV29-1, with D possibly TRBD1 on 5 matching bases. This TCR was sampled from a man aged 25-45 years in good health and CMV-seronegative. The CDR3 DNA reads TGCAGCGTTGAAGACAGGAGGGACTTCACTGAAGCTTTCTTT. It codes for CSVEDRRDFTEAFF. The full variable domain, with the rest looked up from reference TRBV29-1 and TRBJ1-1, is SAVISQKPSRDICQRGTSLTIQCQVDSQVTMMFWYRQQPGQSLTLIATANQGSEATYESGFVIDKFPISRPNLTFSTLTVSNMSPEDSSIYLCSVEDRRDFTEAFFGQGTRLTVV.